Below are 27 T cell receptor beta chains sequenced from a single sample in a study of cytomegalovirus exposure and HLA in healthy donors. Researchers ran the PCR with 60 Vbeta and 13 Jbeta primers. Clones were read by immunoSEQ multiplex PCR, and TCRdb kept only the in-frame ones, dropping some. The sample contains 150,000 to 200,000 clones, 65% to 85% of which appear only once. Sequencing was carried out using PBMCs. The receptors stem from a boy aged 2 to 10 in good health and CMV-seronegative.

V and J are TRBV18 and TRBJ1-2, with 12 bases lining up with TRBD1. CDR1 and CDR2 from the germline V gene are KGHSH and LQKENI. V lost 2 bases, J lost 4 bases, and 5 bases stayed unmatched. This CDR3 contains 16 residues. This chain's CDR3 is CASSPDGTGGLYGYTF. The DNA for the CDR3 is TGTGCCAGCTCACCAGACGGGACAGGGGGCCTCTATGGCTACACCTTC.

This clone has just one count. V and J are TRBV4-3 and TRBJ1-1; maybe TRBD1 (5 bases). Germline assignment: CDR1 LGHNA and CDR2 YSLEER. The germline V and J ends were trimmed by 0 bases and 0 bases, with 8 bases remaining between them. The CDR3 length is 15 residues. The CDR3 DNA reads as TGCGCCAGCAGCCAAGACAGGGACTTGAACACTGAAGCTTTCTTT. Residues: CASSQDRDLNTEAFF.

This rearrangement joins TRBV5-1 to TRBJ1-1; 11 nucleotides align to TRBD1. The germline gives CDR1 SGHRS, CDR2 YFSETQ. The length of the CDR3 is 14 residues. After removal of 4 bases from V and 5 bases from J, the junction contained 4 bases not matched to a gene. The CDR3, as DNA: TGCGCCAGCAGCCTGGGACAGGGGGGAACTGAAGCTTTCTTT. Its translation: CASSLGQGGTEAFF.

This chain joins TRBV12-5 and TRBJ1-1, with no clear D. V was cut by 4 bases and J by 11 bases, with 17 bases left in between. This CDR3 contains 13 residues. The germline V gene has CDR1 LGHNT and CDR2 FRNRAP. CDR3 sequence: CASGSESGVPAFF. The CDR3 DNA reads as TGTGCTAGTGGTTCAGAAAGCGGGGTCCCGGCTTTCTTT.

This clone has a handful of counts. The chain joins TRBV7-2 to TRBJ2-7, with a weak D call TRBD1 (5 bases). V was shortened by 7 bases and J by 1 base, with 8 bases between the two germline ends. The CDR3 is 12 amino acids. Germline V CDR1 and CDR2: SGHTA, FQGNSA. CDR3 in DNA: TGTGCCAGCACAGGGATTTCCTACGAGCAGTACTTC. Encoded protein: CASTGISYEQYF.

The J gene is TRBJ2-1, the V gene TRBV10-3, with D tentatively TRBD1 (6 bases). The germline V and J ends were trimmed by 5 bases and 5 bases, with 10 bases remaining between them. The CDR3 extends over 13 amino acids. The germline V gene encodes CDR1 ENHRY and CDR2 SYGVKD. DNA for the CDR3: TGTGCCATCAGTTCACAGGGTAACAATGAGCAGTTCTTC. Translation gives CAISSQGNNEQFF.

The V and J genes are TRBV10-3 and TRBJ2-3, with 9 positions matching TRBD1. Trimming removed 2 bases from V and 1 base from J; junction bases left unmatched: 7. Per germline, CDR1 ENHRY and CDR2 SYGVKD. The CDR3 is 17 residues long. In DNA form, the CDR3 reads TGTGCCATCAGTGAGACAACCCGGGACAGGGGCACAGATACGCAGTATTTT. Protein product: CAISETTRDRGTDTQYF.

The chain employs TRBV19 and TRBJ1-1; TRBD1 aligns across 8 bases. Trimming cost V 7 bases and J 4 bases; bases outside gene matches: 8. The CDR3 sequence is 14 residues long. Germline CDR1 reads LNHDA; CDR2 reads SQIVND (reference sequence). The DNA of the CDR3 is TGTGCCAGTACCTCGGACAGGGTGATCACTGAAGCTTTCTTT. It specifies CASTSDRVITEAFF.

Details on this clone: Within the sample, other DNA sequences also encode this same CDR3. The genes are TRBV11-2 and TRBJ1-1, with a weak D call TRBD1 (6 bases). Germline CDR1 and CDR2: SGHAT and FQNNGV. The CDR3 totals 14 residues. V was shortened by 2 bases and J by 2 bases, with 9 bases between the two germline ends. The CDR3 nucleotides read TGTGCCAGCAGCTTAAACAGGGCTAACACTGAAGCTTTCTTT. This gives the protein CASSLNRANTEAFF.

The chain links TRBV7-8 to TRBJ1-2; D is unclear. Trimming removed 5 bases at V and 7 bases at J, with 23 bases between. CDR3 size: 16 residues. From germline, CDR1 is SGHVS and CDR2 FQNEAQ. CDR3 nucleotide sequence: TGTGCCAGCAGCCCACTTACCACTCCTCCTAGAAGTGGCTACACCTTC. Translating gives CASSPLTTPPRSGYTF.

CDR3 nucleotide sequence: TGTGCCAGTAGTCCCCAGGGACAGGGCTATGGCTACACCTTC. Translating it yields CASSPQGQGYGYTF. The V gene is TRBV19, the J gene TRBJ1-2; 9 positions agree with TRBD1. V trimming: 5 bases; J trimming: 4 bases; junction bases outside the gene matches: 5. Germline assignment: CDR1 LNHDA and CDR2 SQIVND (reference sequence). The CDR3 has 14 amino acids.

The V and J genes are TRBV4-3 and TRBJ2-2; a weak D match, TRBD1 (6 bases). The CDR3 has 17 amino acids. The V gene's germline CDR1 is LGHNA and CDR2 YSLEER. Trimming removed 0 bases from V and 0 bases from J, with 11 bases in between. The CDR3 is CASSQDRDNANTGELFF. CDR3 DNA: TGCGCCAGCAGCCAAGATCGGGACAACGCGAACACCGGGGAGCTGTTTTTT.

This clone was seen just once. The V and J genes are TRBV18 and TRBJ2-1; D is uncertain. V was shortened by 2 bases and J by 4 bases, with 12 bases between the two germline ends. CDR1 is KGHSH and CDR2 is LQKENI in the germline V gene. The CDR3 has 15 residues. The CDR3 DNA follows: TGTGCCAGCTCACCAAGCTCCGCCGTTTACAATGAGCAGTTCTTC. Amino acid sequence: CASSPSSAVYNEQFF.

This chain joins TRBV18 and TRBJ2-7; D uncertain. Per the germline V gene, CDR1 is KGHSH and CDR2 is LQKENI. The germline V and J ends were trimmed by 2 bases and 4 bases, with 12 bases remaining between them. CDR3 length equals 14 residues. The CDR3 here is CASSPGIAVYEQYF. CDR3 DNA sequence: TGTGCCAGCTCACCAGGAATAGCCGTTTACGAGCAGTACTTC. Variable domain in full (rest from reference TRBV18 and TRBJ2-7): NAGVMQNPRHLVRRRGQEARLRCSPMKGHSHVYWYRQLPEEGLKFMVYLQKENIIDESGMPKERFSAEFPKEGPSILRIQQVVRGDSAAYFCASSPGIAVYEQYFGPGTRLTVT.

This chain's CDR3 is CASRGQGNLANYGYTF. CDR3 DNA sequence: TGTGCCAGCCGAGGACAGGGGAACTTAGCTAACTATGGCTACACCTTC. The chain links TRBV10-3 to TRBJ1-2, with 9 bases fitting TRBD1. V shed 10 bases, J shed 0 bases, and the junction held 12 bases outside the gene matches. The CDR3 covers 16 residues. Germline-derived CDR1 and CDR2 are ENHRY and SYGVKD.

The chain carries TRBV5-1 and TRBJ2-2, with D possibly matching TRBD1 (5 bases). Germline V gene lookup returns CDR1 SGHRS and CDR2 YFSETQ. The CDR3 totals 14 residues. Trimming left V 5 bases short and J 4 bases short, with 12 bases between. CDR3 in amino acids: CASRGVALTGELFF. The CDR3 nucleotides are TGCGCCAGCAGAGGGGTAGCACTCACCGGGGAGCTGTTTTTT.

This clone appeared once. V usage is TRBV6-5 and J usage is TRBJ2-1; perhaps TRBD1 as D (6 bases). The CDR3 has 14 amino acids. From germline, CDR1 is MNHEY and CDR2 SVGAGI. The V end lost 5 bases, the J end lost 3 bases, and 11 bases lay between the germline ends. CDR3 sequence reads: CASSREGVYNEQFF. In DNA form, the CDR3 reads TGTGCCAGCAGTCGAGAGGGGGTCTACAATGAGCAGTTCTTC.

The chain couples TRBV21-1 to TRBJ1-3; the table names TRBD1, a call not compared with the DNA. TRBV21-1 is a pseudogene segment. This CDR3 is built from 16 residues. The CDR3 protein is CASSSSGQGSGNTIYF. DNA of the CDR3: TGTGCCAGCAGCAGCTCCGGACAGGGTTCAGGAAACACCATATATTTT.

A few counts support this clone. The chain uses TRBV5-3 and TRBJ2-1, with 8 bases that match TRBD2. TRBV5-3 is marked as an open reading frame, function uncertain. V trimming: 10 bases; J trimming: 1 base; junction bases outside the gene matches: 4. This CDR3 has 13 amino acids. The DNA for the CDR3 is TGTGCCTTGAGCGGGAGATCCTACAATGAGCAGTTCTTC. Protein: CALSGRSYNEQFF.

The V and J genes are TRBV2 and TRBJ2-3; D is ambiguous. This CDR3 contains 13 residues. Trimming stripped 4 bases from V and 5 bases from J, with 10 bases between. CDR1 is SNHLY and CDR2 is FYNNEI in the germline V gene. CDR3 protein: CASSGIARDTQYF. CDR3 coding DNA: TGTGCCAGCAGTGGGATAGCAAGAGATACGCAGTATTTT.

The chain is built from TRBV7-6 and TRBJ1-1; 8 nucleotides agree with TRBD1. V lost 4 bases, J lost 2 bases, and 3 bases stayed unmatched. Germline V gene data show CDR1 as SGHVS and CDR2 as FNYEAQ. The CDR3 runs to 14 residues. The CDR3 nucleotides are TGTGCCAGCAGCTCACAGGGGGGTAACACTGAAGCTTTCTTT. It translates to CASSSQGGNTEAFF.

This clone was picked up one time. The V and J genes are TRBV5-5 and TRBJ2-2; TRBD1 matches 8 bases. This CDR3 contains 19 residues. The trim removed 0 bases at V and 3 bases at J, leaving 13 bases unmatched. Germline V gene sequence: CDR1 SGHKS, CDR2 YYEKEE (reference sequence). CDR3 bases: TGTGCCAGCAGCTTGGCTACGTCTCGGACAGGGCGATACACCGGGGAGCTGTTTTTT. Protein product: CASSLATSRTGRYTGELFF.

This rearrangement joins TRBV10-3 to TRBJ1-1; D perhaps matches TRBD1 (6 bases). Trimming shortened V by 4 bases and J by 3 bases, and 9 bases separated the two germline ends. The CDR3 loop spans 13 amino acids. Germline V lookup: CDR1 ENHRY, CDR2 SYGVKD. The CDR3 region is CAISGPGDTEAFF. The CDR3 DNA reads TGTGCCATCAGTGGCCCAGGGGACACTGAAGCTTTCTTT.

V usage is TRBV2 and J usage is TRBJ2-3, with no clear D. Germline-derived CDR1 and CDR2 are SNHLY and FYNNEI. Trimming removed 3 bases from V and 2 bases from J, with 18 bases in between. The CDR3 extends over 17 amino acids. CDR3 in amino acids: CASSDFTGQAVTDTQYF. CDR3 DNA sequence: TGTGCCAGCAGTGACTTCACCGGCCAGGCCGTCACAGATACGCAGTATTTT. Using reference TRBV2 and TRBJ2-3 for the parts outside the CDR3, the full variable domain is EPEVTQTPSHQVTQMGQEVILRCVPISNHLYFYWYRQILGQKVEFLVSFYNNEISEKSEIFDDQFSVERPDGSNFTLKIRSTKLEDSAMYFCASSDFTGQAVTDTQYFGPGTRLTVL.

The J gene is TRBJ2-1, the V gene TRBV15, with a tentative D call TRBD1 (5 bases). The CDR3 is made up of 16 amino acids. CDR1 and CDR2 (germline): LNHNV, YYDKDF (reference sequence). Trimming took 0 bases from V and 7 from J, leaving 16 bases between them. CDR3 sequence (DNA): TGTGCCACCAGCAGAGAGGGGATAGGGGTTTGGAATGAGCAGTTCTTC. This translates into CATSREGIGVWNEQFF. The whole variable domain, filled in from reference TRBV15 and TRBJ2-1, reads DAMVIQNPRYQVTQFGKPVTLSCSQTLNHNVMYWYQQKSSQAPKLLFHYYDKDFNNEADTPDNFQSRRPNTSFCFLDIRSPGLGDTAMYLCATSREGIGVWNEQFFGPGTRLTVL.

The chain has TRBV7-3 and TRBJ1-4; TRBD1 is a possible D gene (6 bases). Germline CDR1 SGHTA, CDR2 FQGTGA. V was cut by 1 base and J by 3 bases, with 27 bases left in between. CDR3 length equals 21 residues. This CDR3 reads CASSLRGPPTGKVPANEKLFF. The CDR3 coding sequence is TGTGCCAGCAGCTTAAGGGGGCCGCCGACAGGAAAGGTGCCGGCTAATGAAAAACTGTTTTTT.

The CDR3 sequence: CASSLYGDANTGELFF. CDR3 sequence (DNA): TGTGCCAGCAGTTTATATGGAGACGCGAACACCGGGGAGCTGTTTTTT. The rearrangement links TRBV27 to TRBJ2-2; D not certain. CDR3 length: 16 amino acids. Trimming took 1 base from V and 0 from J, leaving 9 bases between them. Germline CDR1 is MNHEY and CDR2 is SMNVEV (reference sequence).